These 31 T cell receptor beta chains were all obtained from the same sample, sequenced in a study of blood T cell repertoires in COVID-19. Sequenced by immunoSEQ multiplex PCR; TCRdb stores in-frame clones only, minus some. Of 150,000 to 200,000 clones listed, around 84% were seen once; the top ten hold roughly 19%. The sample comprised peripheral blood. The receptors were gathered from a woman of 80 years or more with acute or convalescent COVID-19.

The chain carries TRBV9 and TRBJ2-7, with D maybe TRBD2 (5 bases). Trimming cost V 6 bases and J 0 bases, with 16 bases left between them. The CDR3 consists of 15 residues. The germline V gene has CDR1 SGDLS and CDR2 YYNGEE. Here the CDR3 reads CASTEGLGSSYEQYF. CDR3 nucleotides: TGTGCCAGCACCGAGGGTTTAGGGAGCTCCTACGAGCAGTACTTC.

CDR3 sequence (DNA): TGTGCCACCAGTGATTGGACAGGGTCGAGTAAGAGCACAGATACGCAGTATTTT. It translates to CATSDWTGSSKSTDTQYF. The chain carries TRBV24-1 and TRBJ2-3; 8 bases agree with TRBD1. This CDR3 has 18 residues. V was clipped by 2 bases and J by 0 bases; unmatched bases: 9. From germline, CDR1 is KGHDR and CDR2 SFDVKD.

The chain uses TRBV4-1 and TRBJ2-7; the match to TRBD2 covers 8 bases. The CDR3 runs to 16 residues. Germline CDR1 is MGHRA and CDR2 is YSYEKL. V lost 1 base, J lost 3 bases, and 8 bases stayed unmatched. The CDR3 coding sequence is TGCGCCAGCAGCCAAGGATTAAGCGGGGGCATCTACGAGCAGTACTTC. Translation gives CASSQGLSGGIYEQYF.

Here the CDR3 DNA reads TGTGCCAGCAGCCCGGCCGGGACAGGGGGAGAGACCCAGTACTTC. Translating it yields CASSPAGTGGETQYF. The genes are TRBV3-1 (or the pseudogene TRBV3-2) and TRBJ2-5; TRBD1 matches at 11 bases. Trimming removed 4 bases from V and 4 bases from J; junction bases left unmatched: 5. Germline V lookup: CDR1 LGHDT, CDR2 YNNKEL (reference sequence). The CDR3 covers 15 residues.

This rearrangement joins TRBV5-1 to TRBJ1-1; 9 positions match TRBD1. V shed 1 base and J 4 bases; nucleotides not matched to a gene: 2. CDR1 SGHRS and CDR2 YFSETQ come from the germline V gene. CDR3 length: 14 amino acids. CDR3 DNA: TGCGCCAGCAGCTTGTCGACAGGGGGCACTGAAGCTTTCTTT. As protein: CASSLSTGGTEAFF. The full variable domain, its missing parts supplied by reference TRBV5-1 and TRBJ1-1, is KAGVTQTPRYLIKTRGQQVTLSCSPISGHRSVSWYQQTPGQGLQFLFEYFSETQRNKGNFPGRFSGRQFSNSRSEMNVSTLELGDSALYLCASSLSTGGTEAFFGQGTRLTVV.

The chain couples TRBV24-1 to TRBJ1-2; tentatively, D is TRBD1 (6 bases). The CDR3 covers 13 residues. Germline CDR1 reads KGHDR; CDR2 reads SFDVKD. Deletions cut 2 bases from V and 4 bases from J, with 7 bases between. Written as DNA, the CDR3 is TGTGCCACCAGTGATTCGACAGGCTATGGCTACACCTTC. It yields the protein CATSDSTGYGYTF.

The chain employs TRBV2 and TRBJ2-1; 11 bases map to TRBD2. Trimming removed 7 bases from V and 5 bases from J; junction bases left unmatched: 7. Per germline, CDR1 SNHLY and CDR2 FYNNEI. This CDR3 region has 15 residues. CDR3 sequence: CASIRLAGSNNEQFF. In DNA form, the CDR3 reads TGTGCCAGCATTCGACTAGCGGGATCTAACAATGAGCAGTTCTTC.

The chain employs TRBV28 and TRBJ2-5, with a weak D call TRBD2 (6 bases). Trimming stripped 8 bases from V and 3 bases from J, with 16 bases between. The CDR3 contains 14 residues. Germline-derived CDR1 and CDR2 are MDHEN and SYDVKM. In nucleotides, the CDR3 is TGTGCCAGCCATTCTACGGGCGGGGAAGAGACCCAGTACTTC. Protein product: CASHSTGGEETQYF.

J is TRBJ2-3 and V is TRBV5-1; 12 nucleotides align to TRBD2. Germline-derived CDR1 and CDR2 are SGHRS and YFSETQ. The J segment lost 4 bases and the V segment lost 7 bases, leaving 7 bases of the junction unmatched. CDR3 length: 15 residues. This CDR3 is CASGGLAGGADTQYF. In DNA form, the CDR3 reads TGCGCCAGCGGCGGTCTAGCGGGAGGGGCAGATACGCAGTATTTT.

The J gene is TRBJ2-2, the V gene TRBV7-6; 12 bases are a match to TRBD2. The germline V gene encodes CDR1 SGHVS and CDR2 FNYEAQ. This CDR3 comprises 16 residues. The ends lost 5 bases at V and 3 bases at J; junction bases unmatched: 4. This CDR3 reads CASSRTSGIHTGELFF. The CDR3 DNA reads as TGTGCCAGCAGCCGGACTAGCGGGATACACACCGGGGAGCTGTTTTTT.

This chain connects TRBV4-1 to TRBJ2-5, with 15 nucleotides matching TRBD2. The junction had 12 bases not matched to a gene; V was cut back by 0 bases and J by 1 base. The germline V gene has CDR1 MGHRA and CDR2 YSYEKL. There are 21 residues in the CDR3. CDR3 sequence (DNA): TGCGCCAGCAGCCAAGAGAGGAGTTTGGGACTAGCGGGGGGACTCCAAGAGACCCAGTACTTC. It specifies CASSQERSLGLAGGLQETQYF.

The V and J genes are TRBV5-6 and TRBJ2-5, with 10 bases identical to TRBD2. The CDR3 is 14 amino acids. The V gene's germline CDR1 is SGHDT and CDR2 YYEEEE. The V and J ends lost 2 bases and 5 bases, in that order; junction bases with no gene match: 3. CDR3 sequence (DNA): TGTGCCAGCAGCTTAGCGGGGGGGCGGGAGACCCAGTACTTC. This encodes CASSLAGGRETQYF.

This chain joins TRBV30 and TRBJ2-5, with 7 positions matching TRBD1. Trimming took 4 bases from V and 5 from J; bases not matched to a gene: 10. This CDR3 contains 14 residues. Germline values: CDR1 GTSNPN, CDR2 SVGIG (reference sequence). This chain's CDR3 is CAWIPQGVGETQYF. CDR3 nucleotides: TGTGCCTGGATCCCTCAGGGGGTAGGGGAGACCCAGTACTTC.

The genes are TRBV4-3 and TRBJ2-1, with 9 nucleotides matching TRBD2. The CDR3 is 16 residues long. Germline CDR1 and CDR2: LGHNA and YSLEER. V lost 1 base and J lost 5; bases outside the gene matches: 6. The CDR3 sequence is CASSQGGGGADNEQFF. Here the CDR3 DNA reads TGCGCCAGCAGCCAAGGAGGCGGGGGGGCCGACAATGAGCAGTTCTTC.

The chain combines TRBV6-2 or TRBV6-3 with TRBJ1-2; the D is unclear. The V end was cut by 2 bases, the J end by 4 bases, with 11 bases between. The CDR3 has 14 amino acids. In germline, CDR1 is MNHEY, CDR2 SVGEGT. CDR3 loop: CASSYANPVYGYTF. In DNA, the CDR3 is TGTGCCAGCAGTTACGCCAATCCGGTCTATGGCTACACCTTC.

The gene calls are TRBV5-6 and TRBJ2-2; TRBD1 is a possible D gene (5 bases). V was pared by 5 bases and J by 0 bases, with 17 bases between. CDR3 length: 17 amino acids. Germline V gene lookup returns CDR1 SGHDT and CDR2 YYEEEE. The CDR3 nucleotides read TGTGCCAGCAGTCCGGCGATGTTAGGGGCGAACACCGGGGAGCTGTTTTTT. Translated, it gives CASSPAMLGANTGELFF. Supplemented by reference TRBV5-6 and TRBJ2-2, the full variable domain reads DAGVTQSPTHLIKTRGQQVTLRCSPKSGHDTVSWYQQALGQGPQFIFQYYEEEERQRGNFPDRFSGHQFPNYSSELNVNALLLGDSALYLCASSPAMLGANTGELFFGEGSRLTVL.

This chain links TRBV7-9 with TRBJ1-1, with no clear D. The CDR3 sequence is 12 residues long. The germline V and J ends were trimmed by 5 bases and 8 bases, with 12 bases remaining between them. Germline lookup yields CDR1 SEHNR and CDR2 FQNEAQ (reference sequence). The CDR3 region is CASSLDWREAFF. Written as DNA, the CDR3 is TGTGCCAGCAGCCTAGACTGGAGGGAAGCTTTCTTT. Combining the CDR3 with reference TRBV7-9 and TRBJ1-1 gives the whole variable domain DTGVSQNPRHKITKRGQNVTFRCDPISEHNRLYWYRQTLGQGPEFLTYFQNEAQLEKSRLLSDRFSAERPKGSFSTLEIQRTEQGDSAMYLCASSLDWREAFFGQGTRLTVV.

This clone appeared once. V usage is TRBV19 and J usage is TRBJ2-7, with 8 positions matching TRBD1. CDR1 is LNHDA, CDR2 SQIVND, per germline (reference sequence). The CDR3 spans 13 residues. J gave up 6 bases and V 5 bases, and 6 bases lay outside the gene matches. CDR3 loop: CASSLQTGGEQYF. The CDR3 DNA reads as TGTGCCAGTAGTCTACAAACAGGGGGCGAGCAGTACTTC.

This chain joins TRBV2 and TRBJ1-4; possibly TRBD1 for D (6 bases). The V end lost 7 bases, the J end lost 8 bases, and 17 bases lay between the germline ends. Germline-derived CDR1 and CDR2 are SNHLY and FYNNEI. This CDR3 region has 14 residues. The CDR3 spells CASIRDTGSEKLFF. The DNA for the CDR3 is TGTGCCAGCATCCGGGACACCGGTTCGGAAAAACTGTTTTTT.

The chain carries TRBV2 and TRBJ2-7; 12 bases are shared with TRBD2. The CDR3 consists of 16 residues. The J segment lost 3 bases and the V segment lost 6 bases, leaving 9 bases of the junction unmatched. CDR1 is SNHLY, CDR2 FYNNEI, per germline. The DNA for the CDR3 is TGTGCCAGCAGAACCGGGACTAGCGGGCCGAACTACGAGCAGTACTTC. It codes for CASRTGTSGPNYEQYF.

The rearrangement uses TRBV29-1 and TRBJ2-1; 14 nucleotides match TRBD2. The CDR3 consists of 17 residues. The J segment lost 5 bases and the V segment lost 8 bases, leaving 14 bases of the junction unmatched. The germline V gene encodes CDR1 SQVTM and CDR2 ANQGSEA. CDR3 DNA: TGCAGCCCGCGGGGGGGACTAGCGGGGGTGAGGCACAATGAGCAGTTCTTC. Protein: CSPRGGLAGVRHNEQFF.

This chain uses TRBV28 with TRBJ1-2; possibly TRBD1 for D (6 bases). V was pared by 3 bases and J by 4 bases, with 12 bases between. This CDR3 comprises 14 residues. Germline CDR1 and CDR2: MDHEN and SYDVKM. CDR3 in amino acids: CASSLGRGLYGYTF. For the CDR3, the DNA is TGTGCCAGCAGTTTGGGCAGGGGCCTCTATGGCTACACCTTC.

This chain joins TRBV5-1 and TRBJ1-5; D might be TRBD1 (6 bases). CDR1 is SGHRS and CDR2 is YFSETQ in the germline V gene. V was clipped by 4 bases and J by 7 bases, with 15 bases between them. The CDR3 is 14 amino acids. The DNA of the CDR3 is TGCGCCAGCAGCCGGGGGGGGCCGGGGCAGCCCCAGCATTTT. Protein product: CASSRGGPGQPQHF.

This chain uses TRBV9 with TRBJ1-6; D is unresolved. V dropped 10 bases and J dropped 9 bases, with 11 bases sitting between them. There are 11 residues in the CDR3. Germline V gene lookup returns CDR1 SGDLS and CDR2 YYNGEE. The CDR3 loop is CAQRDCSPLHF. CDR3 DNA sequence: TGTGCCCAGCGGGATTGTTCACCCCTCCACTTT.

The chain uses TRBV4-3 and TRBJ2-7, with 7 positions matching TRBD2. J gave up 2 bases and V 4 bases, and 8 bases lay outside the gene matches. This CDR3 is 15 amino acids long. Germline CDR1 and CDR2: LGHNA and YSLEER. In DNA, the CDR3 is TGCGCCAGCAGCCGAGCGGCGGCGGGGGCCTACGAGCAGTACTTC. Its protein product is CASSRAAAGAYEQYF.

V gene TRBV11-3 combines with J gene TRBJ1-3; D unresolved. The CDR3 runs 13 residues. The germline CDR1 and CDR2 sequences are SGHNT and YENEEA. Between the trimmed V and J ends, which lost 5 bases and 8 bases, there was a span of 13 bases. In DNA form, the CDR3 reads TGTGCCAGCAGCCATAGCCCCGGGGACACCATATATTTT. This codes for CASSHSPGDTIYF.

J is TRBJ1-5 and V is TRBV23-1; D possibly corresponds to TRBD1 (5 bases). TRBV23-1 is an open reading frame, and its role is uncertain. Trimming shortened V by 3 bases and J by 6 bases, and 21 bases separated the two germline ends. There are 17 residues in the CDR3. The CDR3 nucleotides are TGCGCCAGCAGTCACCTCCCGGACGGGGGTCCTATTCAGCCCCAGCATTTT. Protein sequence: CASSHLPDGGPIQPQHF.

The V gene is TRBV19, the J gene TRBJ2-3; TRBD2 aligns across 10 bases. The CDR3 length is 20 residues. The V segment lost 0 bases and the J segment 4 bases; nucleotides outside the gene matches: 16. Germline CDR1 reads LNHDA; CDR2 reads SQIVND (reference sequence). CDR3 protein: CASSIEPPLAGMKGPDTQYF. DNA of the CDR3: TGTGCCAGTAGTATAGAACCGCCACTAGCGGGAATGAAGGGTCCAGATACGCAGTATTTT.

This rearrangement joins TRBV6-1 to TRBJ2-7; D may be TRBD2 (7 bases). Trimming took 2 bases from V and 6 from J, leaving 14 bases between them. Germline lookup yields CDR1 MNHNS and CDR2 SASEGT. The CDR3 covers 14 residues. The CDR3 nucleotides are TGTGCCAGCAGTGAATTACGGGGGGCTACCGAGCAGTACTTC. The encoded protein is CASSELRGATEQYF.

This chain links TRBV15 with TRBJ2-1; 8 bases map to TRBD2. In germline, CDR1 is LNHNV, CDR2 YYDKDF (reference sequence). V shed 5 bases and J 3 bases; nucleotides not matched to a gene: 12. This CDR3 comprises 17 residues. The CDR3 DNA reads as TGTGCCACCAGCTCAGACGAATTAGCGGGATTCTACAATGAGCAGTTCTTC. Translated: CATSSDELAGFYNEQFF.

This clone was seen a few times. V is TRBV14 and J is TRBJ2-2, with a weak D call TRBD1 (6 bases). Germline V lookup: CDR1 SGHDN, CDR2 FVKESK. The length of the CDR3 is 14 residues. Trimming shortened V by 4 bases and J by 7 bases, and 13 bases separated the two germline ends. In DNA, the CDR3 is TGTGCCAGCAGCCCCTCCAGGGGTATCGGGGAGCTGTTTTTT. It codes for CASSPSRGIGELFF.